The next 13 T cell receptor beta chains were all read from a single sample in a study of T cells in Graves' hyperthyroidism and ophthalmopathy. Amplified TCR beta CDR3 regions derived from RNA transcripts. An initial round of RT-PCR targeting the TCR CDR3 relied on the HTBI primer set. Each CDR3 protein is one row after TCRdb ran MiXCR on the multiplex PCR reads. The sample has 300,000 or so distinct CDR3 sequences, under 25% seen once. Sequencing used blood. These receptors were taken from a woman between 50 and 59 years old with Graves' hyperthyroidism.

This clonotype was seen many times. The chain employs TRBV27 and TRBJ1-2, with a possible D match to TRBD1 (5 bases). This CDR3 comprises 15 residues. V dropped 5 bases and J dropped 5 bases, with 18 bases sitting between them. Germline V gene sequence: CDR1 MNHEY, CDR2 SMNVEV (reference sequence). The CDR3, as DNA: TGTGCCAGCAGTACCCTTCCGGGGGGTGGGTATGGCTACACCTTC. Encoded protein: CASSTLPGGGYGYTF.

The CDR3 sequence: CASSEAGTGWNTIYF. The CDR3 nucleotides are TGCGCCAGCAGCGAGGCCGGGACAGGATGGAACACCATATATTTT. The chain links TRBV5-1 to TRBJ1-3; 8 bases are shared with TRBD1. Germline CDR1 reads SGHRS; CDR2 reads YFSETQ. V lost 4 bases and J lost 7; bases outside the gene matches: 10. CDR3 length: 15 amino acids.

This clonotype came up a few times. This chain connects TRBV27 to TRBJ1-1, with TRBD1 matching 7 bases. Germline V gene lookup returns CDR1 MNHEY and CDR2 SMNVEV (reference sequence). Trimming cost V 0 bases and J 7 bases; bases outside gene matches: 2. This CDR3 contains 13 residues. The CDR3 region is CASSLSGTVEAFF. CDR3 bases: TGTGCCAGCAGTTTATCGGGGACAGTTGAAGCTTTCTTT.

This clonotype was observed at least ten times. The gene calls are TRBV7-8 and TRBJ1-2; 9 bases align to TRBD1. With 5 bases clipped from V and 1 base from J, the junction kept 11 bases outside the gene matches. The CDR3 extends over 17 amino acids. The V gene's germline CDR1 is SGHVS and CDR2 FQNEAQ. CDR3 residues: CASSRTAGTGSNYGYTF. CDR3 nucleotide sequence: TGTGCCAGCAGCCGCACTGCCGGGACAGGGAGTAACTATGGCTACACCTTC.

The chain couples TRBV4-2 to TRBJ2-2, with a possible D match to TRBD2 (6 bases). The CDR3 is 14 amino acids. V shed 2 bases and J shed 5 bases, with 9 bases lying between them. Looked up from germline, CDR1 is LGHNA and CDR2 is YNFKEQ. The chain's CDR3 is CASSQMGGTGELFF. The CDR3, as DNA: TGTGCCAGCAGCCAAATGGGGGGAACCGGGGAGCTGTTTTTT.

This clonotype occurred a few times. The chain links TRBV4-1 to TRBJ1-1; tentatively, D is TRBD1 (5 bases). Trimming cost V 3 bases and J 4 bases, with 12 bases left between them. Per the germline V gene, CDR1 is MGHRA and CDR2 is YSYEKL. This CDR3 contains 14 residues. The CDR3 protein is CASSHGNRPTEAFF. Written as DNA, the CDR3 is TGCGCCAGCAGCCACGGGAACAGGCCCACTGAAGCTTTCTTT.

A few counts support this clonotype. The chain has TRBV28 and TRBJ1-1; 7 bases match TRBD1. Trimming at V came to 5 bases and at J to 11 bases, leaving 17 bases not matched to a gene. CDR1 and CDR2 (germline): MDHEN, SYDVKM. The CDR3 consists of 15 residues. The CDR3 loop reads CASSASGTATEGAFF. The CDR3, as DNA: TGTGCCAGCAGTGCCTCCGGGACAGCTACCGAGGGGGCTTTCTTT.

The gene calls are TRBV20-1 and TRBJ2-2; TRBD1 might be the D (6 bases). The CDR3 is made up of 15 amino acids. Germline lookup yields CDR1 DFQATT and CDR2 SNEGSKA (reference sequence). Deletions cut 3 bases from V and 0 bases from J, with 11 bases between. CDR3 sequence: CSASQQGANTGELFF. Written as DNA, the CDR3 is TGCAGTGCTAGCCAACAGGGAGCGAACACCGGGGAGCTGTTTTTT.

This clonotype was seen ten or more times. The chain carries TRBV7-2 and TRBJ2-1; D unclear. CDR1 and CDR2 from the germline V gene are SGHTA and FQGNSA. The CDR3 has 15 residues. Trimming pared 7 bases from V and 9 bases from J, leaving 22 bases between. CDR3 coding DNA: TGTGCCAGCATCAAAAAGACGCATAGTTTAAGTGAGCAGTTCTTC. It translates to CASIKKTHSLSEQFF.

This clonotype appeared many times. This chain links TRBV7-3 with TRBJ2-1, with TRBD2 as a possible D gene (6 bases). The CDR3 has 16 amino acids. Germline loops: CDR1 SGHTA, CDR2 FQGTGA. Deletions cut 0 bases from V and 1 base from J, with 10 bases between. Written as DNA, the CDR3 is TGTGCCAGCAGCTTAACTGGGCGGGATTCCTACAATGAGCAGTTCTTC. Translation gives CASSLTGRDSYNEQFF.

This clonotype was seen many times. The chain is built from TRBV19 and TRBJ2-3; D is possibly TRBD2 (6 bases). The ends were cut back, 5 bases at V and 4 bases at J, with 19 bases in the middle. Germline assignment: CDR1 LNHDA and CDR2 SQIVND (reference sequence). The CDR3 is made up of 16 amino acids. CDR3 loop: CASSAWEAGSSDTQYF. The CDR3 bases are TGTGCCAGTAGTGCCTGGGAGGCAGGATCTTCAGATACGCAGTATTTT. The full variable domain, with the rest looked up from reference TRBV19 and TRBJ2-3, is DGGITQSPKYLFRKEGQNVTLSCEQNLNHDAMYWYRQDPGQGLRLIYYSQIVNDFQKGDIAEGYSVSREKKESFPLTVTSAQKNPTAFYLCASSAWEAGSSDTQYFGPGTRLTVL.

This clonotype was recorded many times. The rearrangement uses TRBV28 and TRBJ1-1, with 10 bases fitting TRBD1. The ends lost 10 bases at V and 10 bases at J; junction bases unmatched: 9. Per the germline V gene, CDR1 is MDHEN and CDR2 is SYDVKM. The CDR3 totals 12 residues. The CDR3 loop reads CAISFRDRGAFF. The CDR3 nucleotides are TGTGCCATCTCTTTCCGGGACAGGGGAGCTTTCTTT.

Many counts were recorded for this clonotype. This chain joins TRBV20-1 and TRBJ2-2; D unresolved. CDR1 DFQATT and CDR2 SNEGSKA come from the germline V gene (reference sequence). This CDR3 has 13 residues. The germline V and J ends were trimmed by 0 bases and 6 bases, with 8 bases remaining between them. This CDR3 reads CSAREISAGELFF. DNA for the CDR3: TGCAGTGCTAGAGAAATCAGCGCCGGGGAGCTGTTTTTT.